These 30 T cell receptor beta chains share one sample of origin, sequenced in a study of T cells after yellow fever vaccination. TCRdb analysed the 5' RACE reads with MiXCR anew, one entry per CDR3 protein. Among around 250,000 distinct CDR3 sequences listed, roughly 4.8% were seen once. The material was CD4+ T cells sorted from PBMCs, obtained on the day of the yellow fever booster vaccination. The receptors derive from a man aged 18-30 years who received the YFV17D yellow fever vaccine.

In this sample, this clonotype turned up a few times. The chain employs TRBV7-2 and TRBJ1-6; D gene uncertain. Trimming left V 7 bases short and J 9 bases short, with 16 bases between. Germline CDR1 is SGHTA and CDR2 is FQGNSA. The CDR3 has 14 amino acids. The CDR3 DNA reads TGTGCCAGCACCGAGGGCCGCCGGCCTTCACCCCTCCACTTT. Translated: CASTEGRRPSPLHF.

This clonotype was seen a few times. CDR3 sequence (DNA): TGTGCCAGCAGTTTATCCGGGACAGGGGTATGGCGGGGGCGCACAGATACGCAGTATTTT. Translated: CASSLSGTGVWRGRTDTQYF. The chain links TRBV27 to TRBJ2-3; 10 bases line up with TRBD1. V shed 0 bases and J 1 base; nucleotides not matched to a gene: 13. The CDR3 consists of 20 residues. Germline lookup yields CDR1 MNHEY and CDR2 SMNVEV (reference sequence).

This clonotype was counted between two and nine times. The chain combines TRBV9 with TRBJ2-1; D is perhaps TRBD2 (6 bases). The CDR3 spans 15 residues. The germline CDR1 and CDR2 sequences are SGDLS and YYNGEE. V lost 3 bases to trimming and J lost 4 bases, with 14 bases between them. CDR3 bases: TGTGCCAGCAGCGAGACTAGTGATTCTTACAATGAGCAGTTCTTC. This translates into CASSETSDSYNEQFF.

This chain connects TRBV5-4 to TRBJ2-3, with a tentative D call TRBD2 (6 bases). The V gene lost 2 bases and the J gene lost 0 bases, with 13 bases spanning the gap. Germline assignment: CDR1 SGHNT and CDR2 YYREEE (reference sequence). The CDR3 length is 16 residues. DNA for the CDR3: TGTGCCAGCAGCTTCCCCGGGAGCACTAGCACAGATACGCAGTATTTT. Its translation: CASSFPGSTSTDTQYF.

In this sample, this clonotype turned up many times. CDR3 sequence (DNA): TGCGCCAGCGCGCCGGGGGCGACTTACAATGAGCAGTTCTTC. Translated: CASAPGATYNEQFF. This chain joins TRBV5-1 and TRBJ2-1; possibly TRBD1 or TRBD2 for D (6 bases each). The germline gives CDR1 SGHRS, CDR2 YFSETQ. The V and J ends lost 7 bases and 4 bases respectively, with 15 bases between them. The CDR3 sequence is 14 residues long. Looking up the rest from reference TRBV5-1 and TRBJ2-1 gives the full variable domain: KAGVTQTPRYLIKTRGQQVTLSCSPISGHRSVSWYQQTPGQGLQFLFEYFSETQRNKGNFPGRFSGRQFSNSRSEMNVSTLELGDSALYLCASAPGATYNEQFFGPGTRLTVL.

There are a few counts of this clonotype. With a much larger clone just one base away, this may be a read error. The genes are TRBV5-4 and TRBJ1-2, with D hard to call. V lost 1 base to trimming and J lost 4 bases, with 5 bases between them. The V gene's germline CDR1 is SGHNT and CDR2 YYREEE (reference sequence). The CDR3 contains 12 residues. The CDR3 DNA sequence: TGTGCCAGCAGCTTGTCCCGCTATGGCTACACCTTC. The encoded protein is CASSLSRYGYTF.

Only a few counts were recorded for this clonotype. The chain combines TRBV5-5 with TRBJ2-7; D is undetermined. The germline V gene encodes CDR1 SGHKS and CDR2 YYEKEE (reference sequence). The CDR3 spans 13 residues. Trimming removed 0 bases at V and 5 bases at J, with 9 bases between. The CDR3 DNA follows: TGTGCCAGCAGCTTGGTATCCCGGGACGAGCAGTACGTC. Amino acid sequence: CASSLVSRDEQYV.

This clonotype was counted ten times or more. CDR3 loop: CASMYRGSTDTQYF. The CDR3 DNA reads TGTGCCAGCATGTACAGGGGCAGCACAGATACGCAGTATTTT. V and J are TRBV7-9 and TRBJ2-3; 7 bases are a match to TRBD1. The CDR3 sequence is 14 residues long. V dropped 7 bases and J dropped 0; count of bases not matched to a gene: 4. Germline CDR1 is SEHNR and CDR2 is FQNEAQ (reference sequence).

The table lists this clonotype with a few counts. The chain has TRBV15 and TRBJ1-4; D call uncertain. CDR3 length: 15 residues. Per the germline V gene, CDR1 is LNHNV and CDR2 is YYDKDF (reference sequence). Trimming left V 0 bases short and J 3 bases short, with 8 bases between. Written as DNA, the CDR3 is TGTGCCACCAGCAGAGATCGATCGGCTAATGAAAAACTGTTTTTT. Translation gives CATSRDRSANEKLFF.

This clonotype has a count of ten or more. The chain is built from TRBV3-1 and TRBJ2-4, with D possibly TRBD2 on 5 matching bases. The CDR3 runs 13 residues. Germline CDR1 reads LGHDT; CDR2 reads YNNKEL (reference sequence). Trimming stripped 4 bases from V and 10 bases from J, with 14 bases between. CDR3 bases: TGTGCCAGCAGCCCCGGGGAGATGAGGATTCAGTACTTC. Its translation: CASSPGEMRIQYF.

This clonotype has ten or more counts. The CDR3 protein is CASSLAEQGSYEQYF. In nucleotides, the CDR3 is TGCGCCAGCAGCTTGGCCGAACAGGGTTCCTACGAGCAGTACTTC. V and J are TRBV5-1 and TRBJ2-7; a possible D gene is TRBD1 (6 bases). The CDR3 loop spans 15 amino acids. The V end was cut by 0 bases, the J end by 1 base, with 11 bases between. Germline CDR1 and CDR2: SGHRS and YFSETQ. The full variable domain, rest sourced from reference TRBV5-1 and TRBJ2-7, is KAGVTQTPRYLIKTRGQQVTLSCSPISGHRSVSWYQQTPGQGLQFLFEYFSETQRNKGNFPGRFSGRQFSNSRSEMNVSTLELGDSALYLCASSLAEQGSYEQYFGPGTRLTVT.

The sample holds many counts of this clonotype. The genes are TRBV4-1 and TRBJ1-4; D is undetermined. CDR3 length equals 15 residues. Germline CDR1 is MGHRA and CDR2 is YSYEKL. V was cut by 0 bases and J by 4 bases, with 9 bases left in between. In DNA, the CDR3 is TGCGCCAGCAGCCAAGACAACCGGGGTAATGAAAAACTGTTTTTT. It encodes CASSQDNRGNEKLFF.

V is TRBV18 and J is TRBJ2-1; 12 nucleotides align to TRBD1. The CDR3 is 16 amino acids. CDR1 and CDR2 (germline): KGHSH, LQKENI. Trimming cost V 4 bases and J 8 bases; bases outside gene matches: 9. CDR3 in amino acids: CASSRDRDRGRDEQFF. DNA of the CDR3: TGTGCCAGCTCACGCGACCGGGACAGGGGGCGCGATGAGCAGTTCTTC.

This clonotype was recorded many times. As DNA, the CDR3 is TGTGCCAGCAGCTTCCAGGCGGGAGACTACAATGAGCAGTTCTTC. Its translation: CASSFQAGDYNEQFF. J is TRBJ2-1 and V is TRBV7-2; 7 bases match TRBD2. The V and J ends lost 3 bases and 3 bases, in that order; junction bases with no gene match: 5. The CDR3 is made up of 15 amino acids. CDR1 and CDR2 from the germline V gene are SGHTA and FQGNSA. The full variable domain, in which reference TRBV7-2 and TRBJ2-1 provide the parts outside the CDR3, is GAGVSQSPSNKVTEKGKDVELRCDPISGHTALYWYRQSLGQGLEFLIYFQGNSAPDKSGLPSDRFSAERTGGSVSTLTIQRTQQEDSAVYLCASSFQAGDYNEQFFGPGTRLTVL.

The V and J genes are TRBV7-2 and TRBJ2-1; D possibly corresponds to TRBD1 (7 bases). V shed 4 bases and J shed 15 bases, with 25 bases lying between them. CDR1 and CDR2 (germline): SGHTA, FQGNSA. The CDR3 sequence is 15 residues long. CDR3 loop: CASSSSHAGQPVLFF. The CDR3, as DNA: TGTGCCAGCAGCTCATCACATGCGGGACAGCCGGTCCTGTTCTTC.

This clonotype showed up just a few times. This chain links TRBV5-4 with TRBJ2-5; 8 nucleotides match TRBD1. The CDR3 runs to 14 residues. J lost 3 bases, V lost 3 bases, and 4 bases had no gene match. Germline-derived CDR1 and CDR2 are SGHNT and YYREEE (reference sequence). This CDR3 reads CASSSRTGKETQYF. The CDR3 DNA follows: TGTGCCAGCAGCTCAAGGACAGGGAAAGAGACCCAGTACTTC.

This clonotype was detected only a few times. This rearrangement joins TRBV24-1 to TRBJ2-5; TRBD1 might be the D (7 bases). Trimming pared 4 bases from V and 2 bases from J, leaving 13 bases between. The CDR3 consists of 15 residues. The V gene's germline CDR1 is KGHDR and CDR2 SFDVKD. Here the CDR3 DNA reads TGTGCCACCAGTGACCACAGGGGAGGACAAGAGACCCAGTACTTC. This gives the protein CATSDHRGGQETQYF.

The J gene is TRBJ2-1, the V gene TRBV11-3; D ambiguous. The CDR3 loop spans 15 amino acids. Trimming stripped 5 bases from V and 7 bases from J, with 18 bases between. CDR1 is SGHNT and CDR2 is YENEEA in the germline V gene. The CDR3 protein is CASSRTSEASNEQFF. Here the CDR3 DNA reads TGTGCCAGCAGCAGAACCTCCGAGGCCTCGAATGAGCAGTTCTTC.

This clonotype showed up many times. The chain employs TRBV7-3 and TRBJ2-5, with 8 bases lining up with TRBD2. The CDR3 has 14 residues. Germline V CDR1 and CDR2: SGHTA, FQGTGA. The J segment lost 5 bases and the V segment lost 5 bases, leaving 7 bases of the junction unmatched. The CDR3 DNA sequence: TGTGCCAGCAGCCCGGGGGGGCCGAGGGAGACCCAGTACTTC. Protein: CASSPGGPRETQYF.

In this sample, this clonotype turned up many times. The CDR3 loop is CASRSYQGKITEAFF. CDR3 bases: TGTGCCAGCAGGTCTTATCAGGGGAAAATCACTGAAGCTTTCTTT. The rearrangement uses TRBV11-2 and TRBJ1-1, with D maybe TRBD1 (6 bases). Germline assignment: CDR1 SGHAT and CDR2 FQNNGV. This CDR3 spans 15 amino acids. V was shortened by 6 bases and J by 4 bases, with 18 bases between the two germline ends.

At least ten counts were recorded for this clonotype. The chain has TRBV4-3 and TRBJ2-3; 11 bases fit TRBD2. Germline V CDR1 and CDR2: LGHNA, YSLEER. Germline trimming cut 2 bases from V and 3 bases from J; bases unmatched to any gene: 7. CDR3 length equals 17 residues. Here the CDR3 DNA reads TGCGCCAGCAGCCAACGCCTTAGCGGGGGGGGAACAGATACGCAGTATTTT. It codes for CASSQRLSGGGTDTQYF.

This clonotype has ten or more counts. The rearrangement uses TRBV15 and TRBJ2-7; 7 nucleotides match TRBD1. This CDR3 region has 13 residues. Germline CDR1 LNHNV, CDR2 YYDKDF (reference sequence). J gave up 6 bases and V 2 bases, and 4 bases lay outside the gene matches. The CDR3 protein is CATSRLTGFEQYF. Here the CDR3 DNA reads TGTGCCACCAGCAGATTGACAGGGTTCGAGCAGTACTTC.

This clonotype was detected many times. This sequence joins TRBV4-3 and TRBJ2-5; a possible D gene is TRBD2 (6 bases). Trimming took off 0 bases at V and 2 bases at J, with 10 bases between the two ends. CDR1 LGHNA and CDR2 YSLEER come from the germline V gene. CDR3 length equals 15 residues. The CDR3 bases are TGCGCCAGCAGCCAAGAAGTGGCGGGGCAAGAGACCCAGTACTTC. Translating gives CASSQEVAGQETQYF.

Only a few counts were recorded for this clonotype. This sequence joins TRBV10-3 and TRBJ1-4; no clear D. Deletions cut 6 bases from V and 0 bases from J, with 5 bases between. Germline CDR1 reads ENHRY; CDR2 reads SYGVKD. The CDR3 has 13 residues. The CDR3 here is CAISSSTNEKLFF. CDR3 sequence (DNA): TGTGCCATCAGCTCTTCAACTAATGAAAAACTGTTTTTT.

This clonotype was picked up many times. The J gene is TRBJ1-1, the V gene TRBV6-2 or TRBV6-3; D not resolved. The ends were cut back, 0 bases at V and 13 bases at J, with 15 bases in the middle. The length of the CDR3 is 13 residues. Germline V lookup: CDR1 MNHEY, CDR2 SVGEGT. The CDR3 nucleotides read TGTGCCAGCAGTTACTCGTTTACCCAACCAGTTTTCTTT. Protein: CASSYSFTQPVFF.

J is TRBJ2-7 and V is TRBV20-1; a possible D gene is TRBD1 (6 bases). CDR3 length: 13 amino acids. Germline CDR1 DFQATT, CDR2 SNEGSKA (reference sequence). V was shortened by 2 bases and J by 6 bases, with 14 bases between the two germline ends. The chain's CDR3 is CSARMTGRVEQYF. CDR3 coding DNA: TGCAGTGCTAGAATGACAGGCAGGGTCGAGCAGTACTTC.

This sequence joins TRBV6-6 and TRBJ1-4; the D gene is possibly TRBD1 (5 bases). Trimming left V 6 bases short and J 7 bases short, with 9 bases between. The CDR3 contains 12 residues. CDR1 and CDR2 (germline): MNHNY, SVGAGI (reference sequence). The CDR3 DNA sequence: TGTGCCAGCAGCAGGGATTTTGAAAAACTGTTTTTT. Translation gives CASSRDFEKLFF.

This clonotype occurred a few times. V is TRBV5-1 and J is TRBJ1-2, with D perhaps TRBD1 (5 bases). Germline V gene data show CDR1 as SGHRS and CDR2 as YFSETQ. The CDR3 has 12 amino acids. The V end lost 4 bases, the J end lost 8 bases, and 12 bases lay between the germline ends. This chain's CDR3 is CASSMGERGYTF. CDR3 sequence (DNA): TGCGCCAGCAGCATGGGGGAGCGGGGCTACACCTTC.

At least ten counts were recorded for this clonotype. The rearrangement joins TRBV7-2 to TRBJ2-6; D possibly corresponds to TRBD1 (5 bases). The CDR3 is 18 residues long. With 5 bases removed from V and 0 bases from J, the gap between germline ends came to 17 bases. Germline CDR1 and CDR2: SGHTA and FQGNSA. DNA for the CDR3: TGTGCCAGCAGCCGTATTTCCACAGGATTCTCTGGGGCCAACGTCCTGACTTTC. It translates to CASSRISTGFSGANVLTF.

This rearrangement joins TRBV6-1 to TRBJ2-7; 10 nucleotides match TRBD1. The CDR3 is 15 amino acids. With V trimmed by 7 bases and J by 2 bases, 8 bases remained unmatched. CDR1 is MNHNS, CDR2 SASEGT, per germline. The CDR3 DNA reads as TGTGCCAGCACCGATCCGGGACAGGGGACCTACGAGCAGTACTTC. The encoded protein is CASTDPGQGTYEQYF.